This paragraph reports one T cell receptor beta chain. Its target is unknown. The germline CDR1 and CDR2 sequences are MNHEY and SVGAGI. The CDR3 is 14 residues long. V lost 8 bases to trimming and J lost 4 bases, with 17 bases between them. This record belongs to a study of cytomegalovirus exposure and HLA in healthy donors. General study points: Reports indicated that the classifier achieved high specificity and sensitivity in diagnosing cytomegalovirus status.

Among the 120 subjects of the validation cohort, separate from the roughly 670-subject first cohort, were the donors. The data were produced by immunoSEQ multiplex PCR, yet TCRdb's version contains in-frame clones alone and is incomplete. The sample yields roughly 180,000 clones, over 65% seen once. What was sequenced was PBMCs. V is TRBV6-5 and J is TRBJ1-2; TRBD1 might be the D (5 bases). The clonotype was recovered from a man aged 18 to 29 in good health and CMV-seropositive. In DNA form, the CDR3 reads TGTGCCAGCTGGGGACTGTCCCTCACCTATGGCTACACCTTC. Protein: CASWGLSLTYGYTF.